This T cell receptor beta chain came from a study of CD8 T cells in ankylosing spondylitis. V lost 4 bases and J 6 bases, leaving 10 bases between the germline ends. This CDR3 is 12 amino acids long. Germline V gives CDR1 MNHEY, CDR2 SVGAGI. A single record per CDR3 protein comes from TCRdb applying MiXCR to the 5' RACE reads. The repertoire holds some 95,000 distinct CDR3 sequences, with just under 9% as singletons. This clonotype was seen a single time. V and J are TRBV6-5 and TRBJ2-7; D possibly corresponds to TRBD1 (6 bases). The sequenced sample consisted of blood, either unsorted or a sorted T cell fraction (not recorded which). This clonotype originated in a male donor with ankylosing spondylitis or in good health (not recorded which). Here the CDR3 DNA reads TGTGCCAGCAGTTCGGACAGCTCCGAGCAGTACTTC. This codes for CASSSDSSEQYF.